Detailed here is one TCR beta chain. The data stem from a study of blood T cell repertoires in COVID-19. Original methodology: It was from reference gene primer amplification that nucleated cell counts were estimated. Sequencing used immunoSEQ multiplex PCR; TCRdb keeps in-frame clones, though not all of them. V and J calls and clone size follow that table, whereas D and trimming were derived from the DNA. The sample includes about 170,000 clones, roughly 86% of them seen just once. Germline CDR1 and CDR2: SGHNT and YYREEE (reference sequence). The trim removed 0 bases at V and 6 bases at J, leaving 5 bases unmatched. The CDR3 has 15 residues. Seattle-derived patients entered the study during active infection and were followed longitudinally.

The sequencing input was peripheral blood. V usage is TRBV5-4 and J usage is TRBJ2-5; 10 nucleotides match TRBD1. This sequence originates from a woman older than 75 with COVID-19, enrolled during active disease. The CDR3 DNA is TGTGCCAGCAGCTTGGTGACAGGGGGCTCGAAGACCCAGTACTTC. This translates into CASSLVTGGSKTQYF.